This TCR beta chain was sequenced for a study of T cell repertoires in cytomegalovirus infection. This clonotype was observed at least ten times. The target antigen is unknown. TCRdb itself ran the reads through MiXCR, one entry per CDR3 protein. The profile covers around 300,000 distinct CDR3 sequences, with roughly 25% appearing a single time and 10% to 15% taken by the ten largest. This receptor was taken from a human donor in good health (CMV status not recorded). Some clones in this sample may be carry-over from other donors' samples. The source was cultured PBMCs, collected from culture after CMV antigen stimulation.

CDR3 region: CASSFTGTANYGYTF. As DNA, the CDR3 is TGTGCCAGCAGCTTCACCGGGACAGCAAACTATGGCTACACCTTC. The chain combines TRBV7-2 with TRBJ1-2, with 7 bases that match TRBD1. This CDR3 contains 15 residues. J gave up 2 bases and V 3 bases, and 6 bases lay outside the gene matches. CDR1 and CDR2 from the germline V gene are SGHTA and FQGNSA.